The 16 T cell receptor beta chains presented below share a single source sample, sequenced in a study of T cell repertoires in cytomegalovirus infection. No antigens are known for them. In TCRdb, the reads were re-called with MiXCR into one record per CDR3 protein. The sample contains 900,000 to 950,000 distinct CDR3 sequences, roughly a third of which appear only once. The sequenced sample was cultured CD8+ T cells from PBMCs, obtained from culture after CMV antigen stimulation. The receptors were sampled from a human donor in good health (CMV status not recorded). Some clones in this sample may be carry-over from other donors' samples.

This clonotype was counted at least ten times. This sequence joins TRBV7-6 and TRBJ1-5; maybe TRBD1 (5 bases). Germline V gene lookup returns CDR1 SGHVS and CDR2 FNYEAQ. CDR3 size: 15 residues. The ends were cut back, 1 base at V and 11 bases at J, with 18 bases in the middle. CDR3 residues: CASSLGDGHPGAQHF. CDR3 in DNA: TGTGCCAGCAGCTTAGGGGACGGACACCCAGGAGCCCAGCATTTT.

This clonotype was counted between two and nine times. The rearrangement uses TRBV20-1 and TRBJ2-3; 11 bases map to TRBD1. The trim removed 6 bases at V and 0 bases at J, leaving 11 bases unmatched. The V gene's germline CDR1 is DFQATT and CDR2 SNEGSKA (reference sequence). The CDR3 sequence is 17 residues long. CDR3 in amino acids: CSAPGQGVFSSTDTQYF. Written as DNA, the CDR3 is TGCAGTGCACCGGGACAGGGGGTTTTTTCTAGCACAGATACGCAGTATTTT.

There are a few counts of this clonotype. This sequence joins TRBV6-1 and TRBJ2-3, with D unresolved. Germline V CDR1 and CDR2: MNHNS, SASEGT. The CDR3 contains 13 residues. The ends were cut back, 10 bases at V and 1 base at J, with 12 bases in the middle. The CDR3 DNA reads as TGTGCCACTGCACCCCGGCGCACAGATACGCAGTATTTT. Amino acids: CATAPRRTDTQYF.

This clonotype occurred a few times. V and J are TRBV4-1 and TRBJ1-5, with 11 bases aligning to TRBD1. The J segment lost 7 bases and the V segment lost 0 bases, leaving 8 bases of the junction unmatched. This CDR3 has 17 amino acids. In germline, CDR1 is MGHRA, CDR2 YSYEKL. CDR3 protein: CASSQDLRTGGGQPQHF. DNA of the CDR3: TGCGCCAGCAGCCAAGATCTACGGACAGGGGGCGGGCAGCCCCAGCATTTT.

The genes are TRBV7-9 and TRBJ2-3, with 7 bases matching TRBD1. This CDR3 contains 16 residues. J was trimmed by 3 bases and V by 5 bases; bases with no gene match: 11. CDR1 SEHNR and CDR2 FQNEAQ come from the germline V gene (reference sequence). The CDR3 protein is CASSPRTGELTDTQYF. For the CDR3, the DNA is TGTGCCAGCAGCCCCCGTACAGGGGAGTTAACAGATACGCAGTATTTT.

This sequence joins TRBV7-9 and TRBJ2-1; D gene uncertain. Trimming cost V 4 bases and J 5 bases, with 12 bases left between them. This CDR3 contains 14 residues. CDR1 SEHNR and CDR2 FQNEAQ come from the germline V gene (reference sequence). The CDR3 reads CASSSRLSDNEQFF. The CDR3 nucleotides read TGTGCCAGCAGCTCGCGACTGAGTGACAATGAGCAGTTCTTC.

This clonotype was seen more than once but under ten times. The CDR3 loop reads CASSFLLLAGNGTDTQYF. For the CDR3, the DNA is TGTGCCAGCAGTTTCCTCCTACTAGCGGGGAATGGCACAGATACGCAGTATTTT. The chain employs TRBV12-3 or TRBV12-4 and TRBJ2-3; 10 bases agree with TRBD2. The J segment lost 1 base and the V segment lost 3 bases, leaving 10 bases of the junction unmatched. CDR3 length: 18 amino acids.

The chain recombines TRBV13 with TRBJ2-7; tentative D call: TRBD2 (5 bases). V lost 4 bases to trimming and J lost 2 bases, with 9 bases between them. The CDR3 sequence is 13 residues long. CDR1 is PRHDT, CDR2 FYEKMQ, per germline (reference sequence). CDR3 sequence reads: CASSYYGTYEQYF. In DNA form, the CDR3 reads TGTGCCAGCAGCTACTACGGGACCTACGAGCAGTACTTC.

The sample holds a few counts of this clonotype. The rearrangement links TRBV7-3 to TRBJ2-2, with D unclear. The V end was cut by 2 bases, the J end by 0 bases, with 10 bases between. CDR3 size: 16 residues. Germline-derived CDR1 and CDR2 are SGHTA and FQGTGA. CDR3 region: CASSLGLLPNTGELFF. The CDR3 DNA reads TGTGCCAGCAGCTTAGGGCTCCTCCCGAACACCGGGGAGCTGTTTTTT. The full variable domain, completed using reference TRBV7-3 and TRBJ2-2, is GAGVSQTPSNKVTEKGKYVELRCDPISGHTALYWYRQSLGQGPEFLIYFQGTGAADDSGLPNDRFFAVRPEGSVSTLKIQRTERGDSAVYLCASSLGLLPNTGELFFGEGSRLTVL.

This chain connects TRBV6-5 to TRBJ2-6, with 7 bases aligning to TRBD1. Looked up from germline, CDR1 is MNHEY and CDR2 is SVGAGI. Trimming took 4 bases from V and 4 from J; bases not matched to a gene: 1. The CDR3 length is 14 residues. The CDR3 spells CASSSTGGANVLTF. CDR3 sequence (DNA): TGTGCCAGCAGTTCGACAGGGGGGGCCAACGTCCTGACTTTC.

This clonotype was detected a few times. This CDR3 reads CASSSNRGANTEAFF. The CDR3 DNA follows: TGTGCCAGCAGTTCCAACAGGGGTGCGAACACTGAAGCTTTCTTT. The V gene is TRBV28, the J gene TRBJ1-1; 7 bases align to TRBD1. The CDR3 runs 15 residues. Looked up from germline, CDR1 is MDHEN and CDR2 is SYDVKM. J gave up 1 base and V 4 bases, and 6 bases lay outside the gene matches.

This clonotype has a handful of counts. V is TRBV5-8 and J is TRBJ2-1; D gene unclear. Germline loops: CDR1 SGHTS, CDR2 YDEGEE. Trimming removed 4 bases at V and 6 bases at J, with 11 bases between. This CDR3 comprises 13 residues. DNA of the CDR3: TGTGCCAGCAGCCCCGAAGGTCGCAATGAGCAGTTCTTC. Translation gives CASSPEGRNEQFF.

This clonotype was counted only a few times. This chain joins TRBV12-3 or TRBV12-4 and TRBJ2-2; a possible D gene is TRBD2 (6 bases). Trimming took 3 bases from V and 2 from J, leaving 16 bases between them. The CDR3 is 17 residues long. In nucleotides, the CDR3 is TGTGCCAGCAGTTTCCTGCCGGGGGTCATCAACACCGGGGAGCTGTTTTTT. Protein product: CASSFLPGVINTGELFF.

The V gene is TRBV27, the J gene TRBJ2-7; TRBD2 agrees at 8 bases. From germline, CDR1 is MNHEY and CDR2 SMNVEV (reference sequence). V was clipped by 3 bases and J by 2 bases; unmatched bases: 6. CDR3 size: 15 residues. Here the CDR3 DNA reads TGTGCCAGCAGTTTTAGCGGGGAGGCCCCCTACGAGCAGTACTTC. Translating it yields CASSFSGEAPYEQYF.

This CDR3 reads CATSGPEQFF. CDR3 sequence (DNA): TGTGCCACCAGCGGCCCCGAGCAGTTCTTC. The rearrangement joins TRBV15 to TRBJ2-1; the D is unclear. V was shortened by 5 bases and J by 10 bases, with 6 bases between the two germline ends. Looked up from germline, CDR1 is LNHNV and CDR2 is YYDKDF (reference sequence). The length of the CDR3 is 10 residues.

Only a few counts were recorded for this clonotype. The V and J genes are TRBV27 and TRBJ2-7, with D possibly TRBD1 on 8 matching bases. Trimming cost V 5 bases and J 2 bases, with 10 bases left between them. This CDR3 is 13 amino acids long. CDR1 and CDR2 from the germline V gene are MNHEY and SMNVEV (reference sequence). CDR3 sequence: CASSTGGAYEQYF. The CDR3 DNA follows: TGTGCCAGCAGTACAGGGGGGGCCTACGAGCAGTACTTC.